This is a list of T cell receptor beta chains from one sample in a study of T cells in Graves' hyperthyroidism and ophthalmopathy. MiXCR was run by TCRdb on the multiplex PCR reads, yielding one entry per CDR3 protein. There are about 570,000 distinct CDR3 sequences in the sample; 11% to 15% occur only once, and about 15% lies in the top ten. Sequenced input: blood. The receptors here all came from a woman aged 40 to 55 with Graves' hyperthyroidism. CDR3s include the opening cysteine and the closing phenylalanine or tryptophan. The D gene is left open where the match is weak. Size values are once, few and many counts, or a class for expanded clones, and some rows have none.

abundance: once
j_gene: TRBJ2-3
v_gene: TRBV12-3/TRBV12-4
d_gene: TRBD2
CDR3aa: CASNPIAGGPIDTQYF
CDR3nt: TGTGCCAGCAATCCGATAGCGGGAGGGCCGATAGATACGCAGTATTTT

abundance: NA
j_gene: TRBJ1-3
v_gene: TRBV12-3/TRBV12-4
d_gene: NA
CDR3aa: CASSLANTIYF
CDR3nt: TGTGCCAGCAGTTTGGCGAACACCATATATTTT

abundance: few
j_gene: TRBJ2-5
v_gene: TRBV4-1
d_gene: NA
CDR3aa: CASSQAGAPGGETQYF
CDR3nt: TGCGCCAGCAGCCAAGCCGGGGCCCCAGGAGGGGAGACCCAGTACTTC

abundance: many
j_gene: TRBJ2-2
v_gene: TRBV12-3/TRBV12-4
d_gene: NA
CDR3aa: CASTPSRVSGAGELFF
CDR3nt: TGTGCCAGTACTCCTAGCAGGGTGTCTGGCGCCGGGGAGCTGTTTTTT

abundance: many
j_gene: TRBJ2-1
v_gene: TRBV27
d_gene: NA
CDR3aa: CASRSFEYNEQFF
CDR3nt: TGTGCCAGCCGGTCTTTTGAGTACAATGAGCAGTTCTTC

abundance: few
j_gene: TRBJ2-7
v_gene: TRBV28
d_gene: TRBD1
CDR3aa: CASSFRTGLGPYEQYF
CDR3nt: TGTGCCAGCAGTTTCCGGACAGGCTTAGGACCCTACGAGCAGTACTTC

abundance: many
j_gene: TRBJ2-7
v_gene: TRBV3-1
d_gene: NA
CDR3aa: CASSQLRDSYEQYF
CDR3nt: TGTGCCAGCAGCCAATTACGGGACTCCTACGAGCAGTACTTC

abundance: many
j_gene: TRBJ2-1
v_gene: TRBV6-6
d_gene: NA
CDR3aa: CASSYGGIGNNEQFF
CDR3nt: TGTGCCAGCAGTTACGGAGGAATCGGGAACAATGAGCAGTTCTTC

abundance: few
j_gene: TRBJ1-1
v_gene: TRBV19
d_gene: NA
CDR3aa: CASSMRGREAFF
CDR3nt: TGTGCCAGTAGTATGAGGGGACGTGAAGCTTTCTTT

abundance: few
j_gene: TRBJ1-6
v_gene: TRBV27
d_gene: NA
CDR3aa: CASRGERSYNSPLHF
CDR3nt: TGTGCCAGCCGAGGGGAGCGCTCCTATAATTCACCCCTCCACTTT

abundance: few
j_gene: TRBJ2-1
v_gene: TRBV6-1
d_gene: TRBD2
CDR3aa: CASSIPSGGGFNEQFF
CDR3nt: TGTGCCAGCAGTATCCCCTCGGGGGGAGGGTTCAATGAGCAGTTCTTC

abundance: few
j_gene: TRBJ2-7
v_gene: TRBV30
d_gene: NA
CDR3aa: CAWKPARFGGSSYEQYF
CDR3nt: TGTGCCTGGAAACCCGCTCGGTTCGGGGGAAGCTCCTACGAGCAGTACTTC

abundance: many
j_gene: TRBJ1-5
v_gene: TRBV28
d_gene: NA
CDR3aa: CASSAVAGAGSNQPQHF
CDR3nt: TGTGCCAGCAGTGCCGTCGCGGGGGCTGGGAGCAATCAGCCCCAGCATTTT

abundance: many
j_gene: TRBJ1-4
v_gene: TRBV4-1
d_gene: TRBD1
CDR3aa: CASSHPGTGSANEKLFF
CDR3nt: TGCGCCAGCAGCCACCCCGGGACAGGGTCAGCTAATGAAAAACTGTTTTTT

abundance: NA
j_gene: TRBJ1-2
v_gene: TRBV19
d_gene: NA
CDR3aa: CASSTPLSRYGYTF
CDR3nt: TGTGCCAGTAGTACTCCTCTCTCTCGCTATGGCTACACCTTC

abundance: NA
j_gene: TRBJ2-3
v_gene: TRBV7-8
d_gene: TRBD1
CDR3aa: CASSETGAQNTDTQYF
CDR3nt: TGTGCCAGCAGCGAAACAGGGGCCCAAAACACAGATACGCAGTATTTT

abundance: many
j_gene: TRBJ2-1
v_gene: TRBV7-2
d_gene: TRBD2
CDR3aa: CASRNSGSLSDEQFF
CDR3nt: TGTGCCAGCAGAAATAGCGGGAGCCTTTCGGATGAGCAGTTCTTC

abundance: few
j_gene: TRBJ1-4
v_gene: TRBV7-9
d_gene: NA
CDR3aa: CASSLVNDEKLFF
CDR3nt: TGTGCCAGCAGCTTAGTTAATGATGAAAAACTGTTTTTT

abundance: NA
j_gene: TRBJ2-3
v_gene: TRBV4-1
d_gene: NA
CDR3aa: CASSQVVGATDTQYF
CDR3nt: TGCGCCAGCAGCCAAGTTGTGGGAGCCACAGATACGCAGTATTTT

abundance: few
j_gene: TRBJ2-1
v_gene: TRBV20-1
d_gene: NA
CDR3aa: CSARDQGNEQFF
CDR3nt: TGCAGTGCTAGAGATCAGGGAAATGAGCAGTTCTTC

abundance: many
j_gene: TRBJ1-2
v_gene: TRBV18
d_gene: TRBD1
CDR3aa: CASSPPLGQGSGYTF
CDR3nt: TGTGCCAGCTCACCACCGCTTGGACAGGGGTCTGGCTACACCTTC

abundance: few
j_gene: TRBJ2-7
v_gene: TRBV30
d_gene: TRBD2
CDR3aa: CALGGRALIYEQYF
CDR3nt: TGTGCCCTGGGCGGGAGGGCCCTTATCTACGAGCAGTACTTC

abundance: many
j_gene: TRBJ2-7
v_gene: TRBV7-3
d_gene: TRBD2
CDR3aa: CASSFSSGNHEQYF
CDR3nt: TGTGCCAGCAGCTTTTCTAGCGGGAACCACGAGCAGTACTTC

abundance: NA
j_gene: TRBJ2-1
v_gene: TRBV15
d_gene: TRBD1
CDR3aa: CATSRGGQGPWEQFF
CDR3nt: TGTGCCACCAGCAGAGGGGGACAGGGACCATGGGAGCAGTTCTTC

abundance: many
j_gene: TRBJ1-5
v_gene: TRBV2
d_gene: TRBD1
CDR3aa: CASKQGEGNQPQHF
CDR3nt: TGTGCCAGTAAACAGGGGGAGGGCAATCAGCCCCAGCATTTT

abundance: NA
j_gene: TRBJ2-5
v_gene: TRBV4-1
d_gene: TRBD2
CDR3aa: CASSQDQTSGQETQYF
CDR3nt: TGCGCCAGCAGCCAAGACCAGACTAGCGGACAAGAGACCCAGTACTTC

abundance: many
j_gene: TRBJ2-1
v_gene: TRBV29-1
d_gene: NA
CDR3aa: CSVEAGSVYNEQFF
CDR3nt: TGCAGCGTTGAAGCGGGTTCTGTCTACAATGAGCAGTTCTTC

abundance: many
j_gene: TRBJ2-1
v_gene: TRBV5-4
d_gene: NA
CDR3aa: CASSPTTGREQFF
CDR3nt: TGTGCCAGCAGCCCAACGACCGGGAGAGAGCAGTTCTTC

abundance: many
j_gene: TRBJ1-5
v_gene: TRBV2
d_gene: NA
CDR3aa: CASSGIYSNQPQHF
CDR3nt: TGTGCCAGCAGTGGCATATATAGCAATCAGCCCCAGCATTTT

abundance: few
j_gene: TRBJ2-1
v_gene: TRBV12-3/TRBV12-4
d_gene: TRBD1
CDR3aa: CATTRTGGGQNEQFF
CDR3nt: TGTGCCACAACCCGGACAGGGGGAGGGCAGAATGAGCAGTTCTTC

abundance: NA
j_gene: TRBJ2-4
v_gene: TRBV20-1
d_gene: NA
CDR3aa: CSAPDSNIQYF
CDR3nt: TGCAGTGCCCCCGATTCCAACATTCAGTACTTC

abundance: NA
j_gene: TRBJ1-1
v_gene: TRBV12-3/TRBV12-4
d_gene: TRBD1
CDR3aa: CASSLMQGGTEAFF
CDR3nt: TGTGCCAGCAGTTTAATGCAGGGGGGGACTGAAGCTTTCTTT

abundance: many
j_gene: TRBJ2-2
v_gene: TRBV20-1
d_gene: NA
CDR3aa: CSARPPGSSNTGELFF
CDR3nt: TGCAGTGCTAGACCTCCGGGGTCTTCGAACACCGGGGAGCTGTTTTTT

abundance: many
j_gene: TRBJ2-3
v_gene: TRBV10-1
d_gene: NA
CDR3aa: CASRKGDSSTDTQYF
CDR3nt: TGCGCCAGCAGGAAAGGCGACTCTAGCACAGATACGCAGTATTTT

abundance: many
j_gene: TRBJ2-7
v_gene: TRBV15
d_gene: TRBD2
CDR3aa: CATSRGSSGTEGYEQYF
CDR3nt: TGTGCCACCAGCAGAGGGTCTAGCGGGACGGAAGGCTACGAGCAGTACTTC

abundance: few
j_gene: TRBJ2-1
v_gene: TRBV29-1
d_gene: NA
CDR3aa: CSVAPGAVYNEQFF
CDR3nt: TGCAGCGTCGCCCCAGGGGCGGTCTACAATGAGCAGTTCTTC

abundance: NA
j_gene: TRBJ2-1
v_gene: TRBV19
d_gene: NA
CDR3aa: CASSKGNSGGNKQFF
CDR3nt: TGTGCCAGTAGTAAGGGGAATAGTGGGGGCAATAAGCAGTTCTTC

abundance: NA
j_gene: TRBJ1-2
v_gene: TRBV29-1
d_gene: NA
CDR3aa: CSVGPGKNYGYTF
CDR3nt: TGCAGCGTTGGGCCAGGAAAGAACTATGGCTACACCTTC

abundance: NA
j_gene: TRBJ2-6
v_gene: TRBV20-1
d_gene: NA
CDR3aa: CSAGPRGALSGANVLTF
CDR3nt: TGCAGTGCTGGACCCAGGGGGGCCCTCTCTGGGGCCAACGTCCTGACTTTC

abundance: NA
j_gene: TRBJ2-2
v_gene: TRBV2
d_gene: NA
CDR3aa: CASRQVNTGELFF
CDR3nt: TGTGCCAGCAGACAGGTTAACACCGGGGAGCTGTTTTTT

abundance: NA
j_gene: TRBJ2-7
v_gene: TRBV7-9
d_gene: NA
CDR3aa: CASSPAEGRTYEQYF
CDR3nt: TGTGCCAGCAGCCCAGCCGAGGGTCGCACCTACGAGCAGTACTTC

abundance: few
j_gene: TRBJ1-1
v_gene: TRBV7-9
d_gene: NA
CDR3aa: CASSFPSMNTEAFF
CDR3nt: TGTGCCAGCAGCTTCCCCAGCATGAACACTGAAGCTTTCTTT

abundance: NA
j_gene: TRBJ2-4
v_gene: TRBV29-1
d_gene: TRBD1
CDR3aa: CSGPDRAKNIQYF
CDR3nt: TGCAGCGGCCCGGACAGGGCCAAAAACATTCAGTACTTC

abundance: few
j_gene: TRBJ2-5
v_gene: TRBV27
d_gene: TRBD2
CDR3aa: CASRILAGGQETQYF
CDR3nt: TGTGCCAGCAGGATCCTAGCGGGAGGCCAGGAGACCCAGTACTTC

abundance: many
j_gene: TRBJ1-2
v_gene: TRBV5-1
d_gene: NA
CDR3aa: CASSFSGSDYGYTF
CDR3nt: TGCGCCAGCAGCTTCTCAGGATCCGACTATGGCTACACCTTC

abundance: many
j_gene: TRBJ2-7
v_gene: TRBV7-8
d_gene: NA
CDR3aa: CASSLARNSASSYEQYF
CDR3nt: TGTGCCAGCAGCTTAGCGCGAAATAGCGCGAGCTCCTACGAGCAGTACTTC

abundance: few
j_gene: TRBJ2-2
v_gene: TRBV3-1
d_gene: TRBD1
CDR3aa: CASSGPGGSNTGELFF
CDR3nt: TGTGCCAGCAGCGGGCCAGGGGGATCGAACACCGGGGAGCTGTTTTTT

abundance: NA
j_gene: TRBJ1-5
v_gene: TRBV19
d_gene: TRBD1
CDR3aa: CASSQGAHQPQHF
CDR3nt: TGTGCCAGTAGTCAGGGGGCGCATCAGCCCCAGCATTTT

abundance: many
j_gene: TRBJ2-1
v_gene: TRBV5-1
d_gene: NA
CDR3aa: CASSAPDNEQFF
CDR3nt: TGCGCCAGCAGCGCGCCTGACAATGAGCAGTTCTTC

abundance: NA
j_gene: TRBJ2-3
v_gene: TRBV5-8
d_gene: TRBD1
CDR3aa: CASSYGQESRTDTQYF
CDR3nt: TGTGCCAGCAGCTATGGACAGGAGAGCCGCACAGATACGCAGTATTTT

abundance: NA
j_gene: TRBJ1-1
v_gene: TRBV6-2/TRBV6-3
d_gene: NA
CDR3aa: CASSYHEGTEAFF
CDR3nt: TGTGCCAGCAGTTACCACGAAGGCACTGAAGCTTTCTTT

abundance: NA
j_gene: TRBJ2-3
v_gene: TRBV19
d_gene: NA
CDR3aa: CASSTYSSSTDTQYF
CDR3nt: TGTGCCAGTAGTACGTACAGTTCTAGCACAGATACGCAGTATTTT

abundance: few
j_gene: TRBJ1-1
v_gene: TRBV7-3
d_gene: TRBD1
CDR3aa: CASSTYRGSEAFF
CDR3nt: TGTGCCAGCAGCACCTACAGGGGCTCTGAAGCTTTCTTT

abundance: many
j_gene: TRBJ2-2
v_gene: TRBV7-8
d_gene: NA
CDR3aa: CASSFSGNTGELFF
CDR3nt: TGTGCCAGCAGCTTTAGCGGAAACACCGGGGAGCTGTTTTTT

abundance: many
j_gene: TRBJ1-5
v_gene: TRBV11-2
d_gene: NA
CDR3aa: CASSKQTGFEPQHF
CDR3nt: TGTGCCAGCAGCAAACAGACAGGTTTTGAGCCCCAGCATTTT

abundance: NA
j_gene: TRBJ2-4
v_gene: TRBV3-1
d_gene: TRBD2
CDR3aa: CASSQRTSPLAKNIQYF
CDR3nt: TGTGCCAGCAGCCAGCGGACTAGTCCCCTAGCCAAAAACATTCAGTACTTC

abundance: many
j_gene: TRBJ1-2
v_gene: TRBV2
d_gene: NA
CDR3aa: CASSGFGQNYGYTF
CDR3nt: TGTGCCAGCAGTGGATTCGGGCAGAACTATGGCTACACCTTC

abundance: NA
j_gene: TRBJ2-1
v_gene: TRBV6-2/TRBV6-3
d_gene: NA
CDR3aa: CASSYSMSGNEQFF
CDR3nt: TGTGCCAGCAGTTACTCTATGTCGGGTAATGAGCAGTTCTTC

abundance: many
j_gene: TRBJ2-3
v_gene: TRBV20-1
d_gene: TRBD2
CDR3aa: CSARRELADTQYF
CDR3nt: TGCAGTGCTAGGCGGGAGTTGGCAGATACGCAGTATTTT

abundance: many
j_gene: TRBJ2-1
v_gene: TRBV7-2
d_gene: NA
CDR3aa: CASSLPARDPSYNEQFF
CDR3nt: TGTGCCAGCAGCCTCCCCGCCCGGGACCCCTCCTACAATGAGCAGTTCTTC